This TCR beta chain is from a study of breast tumors, draining lymph nodes, adjacent tissues. This clonotype was seen at least ten times. As yet, its antigen is unknown. This CDR3 is built from 15 residues. Trimming removed 1 base from V and 8 bases from J, with 13 bases in between. Germline V gene sequence: CDR1 SGHRS, CDR2 YFSETQ. The lymph nodes were axillary draining lymph nodes from breast cancer patients. General observations from the study: Data only fit, rather than demonstrated, lymph node origin of most tumor T cells. Compared with lymph nodes, tumors were less diverse; compared with nontumor tissue, more. Most tumor T cells seemingly derive from lymph node, then expand in tumor. Tumor and nontumor repertoires were significantly more similar in luminal-like than in basal-like breast cancer.

One entry per CDR3 protein results from TCRdb running MiXCR on the multiplex PCR reads. The table shows approximately 130,000 distinct CDR3 sequences, with 20% to 25% occurring only once. The gene calls are TRBV5-1 and TRBJ1-6, with a possible D match to TRBD1 (6 bases). This clonotype was obtained from a female donor with breast cancer. Some clones in this sample may be carry-over from other donors' samples. Specimen: axillary lymph node tissue. CDR3 region: CASSLSGGPDSPLHF. DNA of the CDR3: TGCGCCAGCAGCTTGAGCGGGGGGCCGGATTCACCCCTCCACTTT. The complete variable domain, with remaining parts taken from reference TRBV5-1 and TRBJ1-6, reads KAGVTQTPRYLIKTRGQQVTLSCSPISGHRSVSWYQQTPGQGLQFLFEYFSETQRNKGNFPGRFSGRQFSNSRSEMNVSTLELGDSALYLCASSLSGGPDSPLHFGNGTRLTVT.